This T cell receptor (beta chain) emerged from a study of T-cell reconstitution after alpha-beta-depleted transplantation in children (dated by TCRdb to 2015 to 2016). About the full investigation: The study quantitatively tracked T-cell immune reconstitution after TCRalphabeta/CD19-depleted allogeneic hematopoietic cell transplantation in children using TCR repertoire profiling. The paper as a whole reports these results and caveats: Apparently early alphabetaT-cell count recovery about two months after transplant reportedly relied on only several hundred rapidly expanded clones derived from non-depleted graft cells. The high TCRbeta diversity at day 60 in some patients was ascribed to recipient T cells and intrathymic progenitors that had survived conditioning. The frequencies of hyperexpanded clones fell over the following months, and after one year, T-cell counts and TCRbeta diversity were mostly attributed to newly produced T cells.

The method behind the library was PCR. TCRdb records Illumina HiSeq 2500 as the sequencer. Molecular barcoding was employed in the preparation of TCR libraries, with unique molecular identifiers being used to normalize TCRbeta repertoire quantification. TCRdb cleaned the public reads at Q25 with fastp, built clones with MiXCR and kept in-frame beta chains. Under each unique CDR3 protein, matching rows form one entry showing the most common genes and DNA. For this sample there are 300,000 to 350,000 distinct CDR3 sequences; approximately 23% appear just once. Of the sample, around 9.9% is held by the ten largest clones. What this sample's treatment or condition label stands for: allogeneic hematopoietic cell transplantation with graft depleted of TCRalphabeta T cells and CD19 B cells. TCRalphabeta/CD19-depleted allogeneic hematopoietic cell grafts were given to the transplant recipients, all of whom were children.

This clonotype was detected only a few times. No cognate antigen has been identified for it. It has no much larger one-base neighbor in the sample; base qualities were not kept. The CDR3 spans 13 residues, from the cysteine through the phenylalanine. Only the CDR3 DNA stays, 39 bases, in frame from base 1. Deletion took 0 bases off V and 2 bases off J, with a span of 4 bases between the germline ends. From the germline V gene, CDR1 is SGHVS and CDR2 is FQNEAQ. The sample in question was PBMCs, mostly from graft donor cells, obtained 180 days after TCRalphabeta/CD19-depleted stem cell transplant. This receptor chain uses TRBV7-8 and TRBJ1-2; the D gene assignment is ambiguous. The clonotype was recovered from a male patient younger than 18 who had a stem cell transplant for acute lymphoblastic leukemia, so the T cells may come from the graft donor. CDR3 region: CASSLARNYGYTF. DNA sequence: TGTGCCAGCAGCTTAGCCCGGAACTATGGCTACACCTTC.